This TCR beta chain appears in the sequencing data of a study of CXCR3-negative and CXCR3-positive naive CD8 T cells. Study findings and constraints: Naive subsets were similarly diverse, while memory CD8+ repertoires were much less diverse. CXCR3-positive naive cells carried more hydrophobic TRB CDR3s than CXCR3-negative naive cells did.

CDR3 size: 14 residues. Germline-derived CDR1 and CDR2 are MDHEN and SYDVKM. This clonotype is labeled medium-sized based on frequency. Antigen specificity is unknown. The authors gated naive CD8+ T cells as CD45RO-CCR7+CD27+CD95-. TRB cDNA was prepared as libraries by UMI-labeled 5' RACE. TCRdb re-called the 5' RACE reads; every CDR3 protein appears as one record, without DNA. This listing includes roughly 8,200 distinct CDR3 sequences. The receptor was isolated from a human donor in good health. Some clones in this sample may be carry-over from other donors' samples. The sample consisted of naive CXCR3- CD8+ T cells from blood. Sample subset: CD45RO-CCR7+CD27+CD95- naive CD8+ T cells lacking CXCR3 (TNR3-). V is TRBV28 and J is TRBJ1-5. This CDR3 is CASSLAQGNQPQHF.